The 14 T cell receptor beta chains below were found in one sample sequenced in a study of blood T cell repertoires in COVID-19. This table comes from immunoSEQ multiplex PCR, and its TCRdb copy is limited to in-frame clones, with some not included. The table has approximately 170,000 clones, around 87% seen once. Sequencing input: peripheral blood. Every receptor here comes from a man aged 18 to 30 with active or convalescent COVID-19.

This clone was seen only once. This chain joins TRBV9 and TRBJ1-6, with 7 bases lining up with TRBD1. V gave up 0 bases and J gave up 5 bases; unmatched junction bases: 2. This CDR3 is 15 amino acids long. The V gene's germline CDR1 is SGDLS and CDR2 YYNGEE. CDR3 protein: CASSVGGTDNSPLHF. CDR3 DNA sequence: TGTGCCAGCAGCGTAGGCGGGACAGATAATTCACCCCTCCACTTT.

The chain joins TRBV5-6 to TRBJ2-2; no clear D gene. Trimming removed 4 bases at V and 5 bases at J, with 3 bases between. The germline V gene encodes CDR1 SGHDT and CDR2 YYEEEE. CDR3 length equals 11 residues. CDR3 DNA sequence: TGTGCCAGCAGCCAGACCGGGGAGCTGTTTTTT. Translating gives CASSQTGELFF.

The chain joins TRBV6-1 to TRBJ1-2; no clear D. Germline CDR1 MNHNS, CDR2 SASEGT. V dropped 1 base and J dropped 5 bases, with 5 bases sitting between them. This CDR3 has 12 amino acids. CDR3 residues: CASSEGAYGYTF. For the CDR3, the DNA is TGTGCCAGCAGTGAAGGGGCGTATGGCTACACCTTC.

The chain recombines TRBV6-1 with TRBJ2-2, with D perhaps matching TRBD2 (5 bases). CDR3 length: 11 residues. The V and J ends lost 7 bases and 7 bases respectively, with 7 bases between them. Germline CDR1 MNHNS, CDR2 SASEGT. CDR3 residues: CASTGGGELFF. CDR3 bases: TGTGCCAGCACAGGAGGCGGGGAGCTGTTTTTT.

This sequence joins TRBV4-1 and TRBJ2-1; 13 nucleotides line up with TRBD2. Germline V gives CDR1 MGHRA, CDR2 YSYEKL. Trimming cost V 5 bases and J 9 bases; bases outside gene matches: 4. The CDR3 loop spans 14 amino acids. The CDR3 reads CASSFGLAGAEQFF. The CDR3 DNA reads TGCGCCAGCAGCTTCGGACTAGCGGGGGCTGAGCAGTTCTTC.

This clone appeared a few times. The chain combines TRBV6-5 with TRBJ1-1, with D perhaps TRBD1 (5 bases). The V and J ends lost 6 bases and 10 bases respectively, with 18 bases between them. This CDR3 has 13 amino acids. Germline CDR1 is MNHEY and CDR2 is SVGAGI. CDR3 in amino acids: CASRLNRRGAAFF. In DNA form, the CDR3 reads TGTGCCAGCAGGTTAAATCGAAGGGGTGCAGCTTTCTTT.

This clone was observed a handful of times. V and J are TRBV6-1 and TRBJ2-3, with TRBD2 matching over 9 bases. The CDR3 is 17 amino acids. Germline V lookup: CDR1 MNHNS, CDR2 SASEGT. V gave up 3 bases and J gave up 0 bases; unmatched junction bases: 7. The CDR3 coding sequence is TGTGCCAGCAGTGAGACTCTAGCGGGGAGTAGCACAGATACGCAGTATTTT. It is translated as CASSETLAGSSTDTQYF.

The V call is TRBV28, the J call TRBJ1-1; 7 nucleotides align to TRBD1. Germline CDR1 MDHEN, CDR2 SYDVKM. This CDR3 comprises 16 residues. With 11 bases clipped from V and 3 bases from J, the junction kept 18 bases outside the gene matches. CDR3: CAAKKAGGQMDTEAFF. DNA of the CDR3: TGTGCCGCCAAGAAAGCGGGGGGACAGATGGACACTGAAGCTTTCTTT.

This sequence joins TRBV19 and TRBJ2-5; maybe TRBD2 (5 bases). Trimming pared 4 bases from V and 1 base from J, leaving 16 bases between. Germline assignment: CDR1 LNHDA and CDR2 SQIVND (reference sequence). This CDR3 is 16 amino acids long. CDR3 sequence: CASSTGRPAVQETQYF. The CDR3 DNA reads as TGTGCCAGTAGTACGGGGAGACCCGCAGTCCAAGAGACCCAGTACTTC.

This clone has a handful of counts. The rearrangement joins TRBV27 to TRBJ1-4; 10 nucleotides agree with TRBD1. Germline assignment: CDR1 MNHEY and CDR2 SMNVEV (reference sequence). This CDR3 spans 14 amino acids. V trimming: 7 bases; J trimming: 9 bases; junction bases outside the gene matches: 8. The CDR3 here is CASKGQGMGKKLFF. DNA of the CDR3: TGTGCCAGCAAGGGACAGGGGATGGGGAAAAAACTGTTTTTT.

CDR3 sequence reads: CASSWAFRGLVNEQFF. In DNA form, the CDR3 reads TGTGCCAGCAGTTGGGCCTTCAGGGGGCTGGTCAATGAGCAGTTCTTC. The chain links TRBV6-5 to TRBJ2-1; 8 bases map to TRBD1. V trimming: 4 bases; J trimming: 6 bases; junction bases outside the gene matches: 11. There are 16 residues in the CDR3. Germline loops: CDR1 MNHEY, CDR2 SVGAGI.

This chain joins TRBV7-4 and TRBJ2-7; D not certain. Germline CDR1 reads SGHVT; CDR2 reads SQSDAQ. V was cut by 1 base and J by 0 bases, with 7 bases left in between. The CDR3 has 14 amino acids. CDR3 residues: CASSLVSDSYEQYF. In DNA, the CDR3 is TGTGCCAGCAGCTTAGTTTCAGACTCCTACGAGCAGTACTTC.

CDR3 amino acids: CASSYGQVLQPQHF. CDR3 DNA: TGTGCCAGCAGTTACGGACAGGTTCTACAGCCCCAGCATTTT. The rearrangement links TRBV6-2 or TRBV6-3 to TRBJ1-5; 7 bases line up with TRBD1. Losses at the gene ends were 2 bases for V and 7 bases for J; bases not matched to a gene: 5. CDR3 length: 14 amino acids. Germline CDR1 MNHEY, CDR2 SVGEGT.

The V gene is TRBV4-3, the J gene TRBJ2-2; D ambiguous. This CDR3 region has 15 residues. Trimming left V 4 bases short and J 1 base short, with 10 bases between. Germline CDR1 is LGHNA and CDR2 is YSLEER. CDR3 sequence: CASSPRSLNTGELFF. CDR3 DNA sequence: TGCGCCAGCAGCCCTCGTTCCCTGAACACCGGGGAGCTGTTTTTT.